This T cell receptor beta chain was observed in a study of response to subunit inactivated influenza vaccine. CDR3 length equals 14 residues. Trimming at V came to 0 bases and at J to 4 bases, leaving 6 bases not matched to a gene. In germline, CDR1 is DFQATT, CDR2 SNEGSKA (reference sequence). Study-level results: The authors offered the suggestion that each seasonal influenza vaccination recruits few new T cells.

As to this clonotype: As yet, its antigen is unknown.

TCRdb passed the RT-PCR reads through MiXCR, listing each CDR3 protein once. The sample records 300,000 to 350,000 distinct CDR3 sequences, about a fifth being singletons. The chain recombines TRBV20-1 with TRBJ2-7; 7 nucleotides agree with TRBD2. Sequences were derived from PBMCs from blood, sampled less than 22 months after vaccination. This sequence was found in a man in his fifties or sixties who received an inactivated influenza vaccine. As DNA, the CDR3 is TGCAGTGCTAGAGAGGGCGGGAGATTTTACGAGCAGTACTTC. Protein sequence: CSAREGGRFYEQYF.